Listed here are 14 T cell receptor beta chains from one sample, sequenced in a study of T cells in Graves' hyperthyroidism and ophthalmopathy. TCR beta CDR3 sequences were amplified from RNA transcripts. The TCR CDR3 was amplified in a first-round RT-PCR using the HTBI primer set. Via MiXCR, TCRdb re-called the multiplex PCR reads, giving one row per CDR3 protein. The sample lists a few hundred thousand distinct CDR3 sequences, roughly 15% occurring once. Sequenced sample: blood. The receptors originated from a woman aged 40 to 50 with Graves' ophthalmopathy.

J is TRBJ1-2 and V is TRBV20-1; TRBD1 aligns across 7 bases. Germline CDR1 reads DFQATT; CDR2 reads SNEGSKA (reference sequence). The ends lost 6 bases at V and 2 bases at J; junction bases unmatched: 9. The CDR3 is 14 residues long. CDR3 amino acids: CSAATTGNNYGYTF. CDR3 in DNA: TGCAGTGCCGCGACGACAGGGAACAACTATGGCTACACCTTC.

The chain has TRBV20-1 and TRBJ2-2, with 7 positions matching TRBD2. CDR1 is DFQATT, CDR2 SNEGSKA, per germline (reference sequence). The CDR3 has 17 residues. V lost 3 bases to trimming and J lost 2 bases; unmatched junction nucleotides: 12. The CDR3: CSARGTAGLLNTGELFF. Here the CDR3 DNA reads TGCAGTGCTAGGGGGACCGCGGGACTACTCAACACCGGGGAGCTGTTTTTT.

The V and J genes are TRBV19 and TRBJ1-6; D perhaps matches TRBD1 (5 bases). Trimming pared 7 bases from V and 7 bases from J, leaving 14 bases between. From germline, CDR1 is LNHDA and CDR2 SQIVND (reference sequence). CDR3 size: 14 residues. The CDR3 region has the DNA TGTGCCAGTAATCCGGGACTGGACAATTCACCCCTCCACTTT. Translation: CASNPGLDNSPLHF.

V and J are TRBV3-1 and TRBJ2-1; 10 nucleotides agree with TRBD2. The CDR3 loop spans 19 amino acids. V trimming: 6 bases; J trimming: 2 bases; junction bases outside the gene matches: 16. Germline V gene sequence: CDR1 LGHDT, CDR2 YNNKEL (reference sequence). The CDR3 spells CASRSAGGGSVRAYNEQFF. The CDR3 nucleotides are TGTGCCAGCAGATCAGCGGGAGGGGGGTCAGTAAGGGCCTACAATGAGCAGTTCTTC.

The chain is built from TRBV29-1 and TRBJ2-3, with TRBD2 matching over 7 bases. The germline V gene has CDR1 SQVTM and CDR2 ANQGSEA. The CDR3 runs 13 residues. V shed 4 bases and J 2 bases; nucleotides not matched to a gene: 3. The CDR3 loop reads CSVVGTNTDTQYF. In DNA, the CDR3 is TGCAGCGTTGTTGGGACTAACACAGATACGCAGTATTTT.

This clonotype was observed at least ten times. This chain uses TRBV2 with TRBJ1-1; D uncertain. The V and J ends lost 0 bases and 8 bases respectively, with 13 bases between them. This CDR3 is built from 14 residues. Per germline, CDR1 SNHLY and CDR2 FYNNEI. CDR3 protein: CASSEALVGREAFF. CDR3 DNA sequence: TGTGCCAGCAGTGAAGCGCTAGTTGGCAGAGAAGCTTTCTTT.

This clonotype was seen at least ten times. This chain uses TRBV2 with TRBJ2-3; unclear D gene. This CDR3 has 12 residues. Trimming stripped 6 bases from V and 2 bases from J, with 6 bases between. Per germline, CDR1 SNHLY and CDR2 FYNNEI. CDR3 loop: CASRGFTDTQYF. The CDR3 nucleotides are TGTGCCAGCAGGGGTTTCACAGATACGCAGTATTTT.

This clonotype was recorded at least ten times. The chain employs TRBV29-1 and TRBJ2-1; D might be TRBD2 (7 bases). Trimming removed 7 bases from V and 6 bases from J, with 25 bases in between. This CDR3 contains 16 residues. The V gene's germline CDR1 is SQVTM and CDR2 ANQGSEA. CDR3 residues: CSARGGAESGGNEQFF. DNA for the CDR3: TGCAGCGCGAGGGGGGGCGCTGAGTCTGGGGGCAATGAGCAGTTCTTC.

Ten or more counts support this clonotype. The gene calls are TRBV11-1 and TRBJ2-1, with TRBD2 matching over 9 bases. Germline trimming cut 8 bases from V and 8 bases from J; bases unmatched to any gene: 10. CDR3 length: 14 residues. Germline CDR1 and CDR2: SGHAT and FQDESV (reference sequence). In nucleotides, the CDR3 is TGTGCCAGCCGAAGGAGTAGCGGGAGCGATGAGCAGTTCTTC. Protein: CASRRSSGSDEQFF. The whole variable domain, filled in from reference TRBV11-1 and TRBJ2-1, reads EAEVAQSPRYKITEKSQAVAFWCDPISGHATLYWYRQILGQGPELLVQFQDESVVDDSQLPKDRFSAERLKGVDSTLKIQPAELGDSAMYLCASRRSSGSDEQFFGPGTRLTVL.

This clonotype was seen many times. The rearrangement uses TRBV24-1 and TRBJ2-2; D is uncertain. Trimming removed 9 bases from V and 6 bases from J, with 16 bases in between. Per germline, CDR1 KGHDR and CDR2 SFDVKD. CDR3 length equals 14 residues. CDR3 DNA sequence: TGTGCCACCGCCCGGGCGACGGTGGCCGGGGAGCTGTTTTTT. Amino acid sequence: CATARATVAGELFF.

This clonotype occurred many times. Here the CDR3 reads CASTPVGKGPYPPEAFF. The CDR3 DNA reads as TGTGCCAGCACTCCCGTCGGAAAGGGGCCTTACCCACCTGAAGCTTTCTTT. The chain couples TRBV7-9 to TRBJ1-1, with TRBD1 as a possible D gene (5 bases). V lost 7 bases and J 6 bases, leaving 27 bases between the germline ends. The CDR3 runs to 17 residues. Germline CDR1 reads SEHNR; CDR2 reads FQNEAQ (reference sequence).

This clonotype was detected many times. V is TRBV7-2 and J is TRBJ1-3; D is undetermined. V was shortened by 1 base and J by 2 bases, with 6 bases between the two germline ends. The germline gives CDR1 SGHTA, CDR2 FQGNSA. The length of the CDR3 is 14 residues. The CDR3 bases are TGTGCCAGCAGCTTAGTATCCCCTGGAAACACCATATATTTT. As protein: CASSLVSPGNTIYF.

This clonotype was seen repeatedly, ten times or more. The chain uses TRBV7-9 and TRBJ2-2; D might be TRBD1 or TRBD2, each matching 5 bases. The CDR3 covers 13 residues. Germline CDR1 reads SEHNR; CDR2 reads FQNEAQ (reference sequence). V lost 3 bases to trimming and J lost 5 bases, with 7 bases between them. The CDR3 spells CASSFGATGELFF. CDR3 sequence (DNA): TGTGCCAGCAGCTTCGGGGCGACCGGGGAGCTGTTTTTT.

This clonotype appeared many times. The J gene is TRBJ2-7, the V gene TRBV29-1; D unresolved. CDR3 length: 12 residues. V lost 3 bases and J 0 bases, leaving 6 bases between the germline ends. CDR1 and CDR2 from the germline V gene are SQVTM and ANQGSEA. CDR3 sequence (DNA): TGCAGCGTTGATGGTGACTCCTACGAGCAGTACTTC. Translated, it gives CSVDGDSYEQYF.